Listed below are T cell receptor beta chains from one sample, sequenced in a study of cytomegalovirus exposure and HLA in healthy donors. Profiled with immunoSEQ multiplex PCR; TCRdb holds only in-frame clones, not every one. The table includes about 140,000 clones, around 81% detected once. The sequenced sample consisted of PBMCs. The receptors originated from a man aged 50-59 years in good health and CMV-seronegative. Both conserved end residues are part of each CDR3. D genes are given only for firm matches. A clone size is listed for some rows: how often the clone was seen (once, few, many), or a class if it is expanded.

TGTGCCAGCAGCTCTTACGGGGGGATTATGGCTTTCTTT,CASSSYGGIMAFF,.,.,TRBJ1-1,TRBV2
TGTGCCAGCAGTGCCCAACGGGGTTCCTACAATGAGCAGTTCTTC,CASSAQRGSYNEQFF,.,.,TRBJ2-1,TRBV6-4
TGTGCCAGCTCACCACAAGCAGGGACTAATGAAAAACTGTTTTTT,CASSPQAGTNEKLFF,.,.,TRBJ1-4,TRBV18
TGTGCCAGCAGCCAAGATGCGGGTCTCGACCAGCCCCAGCATTTT,CASSQDAGLDQPQHF,.,.,TRBJ1-5,TRBV4-2
TGCGCCAGCAGCTTGGGCGGGACTAGGTCCTACGAGCAGTACTTC,CASSLGGTRSYEQYF,.,TRBD2,TRBJ2-7,TRBV5-1
TGTGCCAGCAGCCTAGGACAGGTGAACACTGAAGCTTTCTTT,CASSLGQVNTEAFF,once,TRBD1,TRBJ1-1,TRBV7-2
TGTGCCAGCAGCACCCGGGGTAGCGGGTTTACCTACGAGCAGTACTTC,CASSTRGSGFTYEQYF,few,TRBD2,TRBJ2-7,TRBV7-2
TGTGCCAGCAGTGGGGACAGGGTCGGGCAGTACTTC,CASSGDRVGQYF,.,TRBD1,TRBJ2-7,TRBV2
TGTGCCAGCAGAAGGCAGGTCGAGCAGTACTTC,CASRRQVEQYF,.,.,TRBJ2-7,TRBV2
TGCGCCAGCAGCGGTGGGACTAGCGGGACTACAGATACGCAGTATTTT,CASSGGTSGTTDTQYF,.,TRBD2,TRBJ2-3,TRBV5-1
TGTGCCAGCAGCTTTAGCGGGGGGGCCGGAGATACGCAGTATTTT,CASSFSGGAGDTQYF,.,TRBD2,TRBJ2-3,TRBV7-3
TGTGCCAGCAGCTTAACAGGGGTCCACAATGAGCAGTTCTTC,CASSLTGVHNEQFF,.,TRBD1,TRBJ2-1,TRBV5-8
TGTGCAAGCACGGTGGCGAACACCGGGGAGCTGTTTTTT,CASTVANTGELFF,few,.,TRBJ2-2,TRBV28
TGTGCCACCAGCATGAGGAAGGGGGCGAGAACCCAATCTGGGGCCAACGTCCTGACTTTC,CATSMRKGARTQSGANVLTF,.,TRBD1,TRBJ2-6,TRBV15
TGTGCCAGCTGGAGTACTATCGGAGGTGAGCAGTTCTTC,CASWSTIGGEQFF,.,.,TRBJ2-1,TRBV11-2
TGTGCCTGGAGTGTCACTAGCGCTAAAGAGACCCAGTACTTC,CAWSVTSAKETQYF,.,TRBD2,TRBJ2-5,TRBV30
TGCGCCAGCAGCAGGACACAGGGCAGCACAGATACGCAGTATTTT,CASSRTQGSTDTQYF,.,.,TRBJ2-3,TRBV5-1
TGTGCCAGCAGTGTAACCGGACAGGAGGTGAAGTACTTC,CASSVTGQEVKYF,.,TRBD1,TRBJ2-7,TRBV27
TGTGCCAGCTCACCACGCGGGACGGAAATGAACACTGAAGCTTTCTTT,CASSPRGTEMNTEAFF,.,.,TRBJ1-1,TRBV18
TGTGCCAGCAGCTTGGGGCACAGGGGATTCGCTGGGGCCAACGTCCTGACTTTC,CASSLGHRGFAGANVLTF,.,TRBD1,TRBJ2-6,TRBV5-6
TGTGCCTGGAGCGGACAGGGGACCGGTCAGCCCCAGCATTTT,CAWSGQGTGQPQHF,.,TRBD1,TRBJ1-5,TRBV30
TGTGCCAGCAGTTTAAGTAGCGGACAGGGTACCTACGAGCAGTACTTC,CASSLSSGQGTYEQYF,.,TRBD1,TRBJ2-7,TRBV27